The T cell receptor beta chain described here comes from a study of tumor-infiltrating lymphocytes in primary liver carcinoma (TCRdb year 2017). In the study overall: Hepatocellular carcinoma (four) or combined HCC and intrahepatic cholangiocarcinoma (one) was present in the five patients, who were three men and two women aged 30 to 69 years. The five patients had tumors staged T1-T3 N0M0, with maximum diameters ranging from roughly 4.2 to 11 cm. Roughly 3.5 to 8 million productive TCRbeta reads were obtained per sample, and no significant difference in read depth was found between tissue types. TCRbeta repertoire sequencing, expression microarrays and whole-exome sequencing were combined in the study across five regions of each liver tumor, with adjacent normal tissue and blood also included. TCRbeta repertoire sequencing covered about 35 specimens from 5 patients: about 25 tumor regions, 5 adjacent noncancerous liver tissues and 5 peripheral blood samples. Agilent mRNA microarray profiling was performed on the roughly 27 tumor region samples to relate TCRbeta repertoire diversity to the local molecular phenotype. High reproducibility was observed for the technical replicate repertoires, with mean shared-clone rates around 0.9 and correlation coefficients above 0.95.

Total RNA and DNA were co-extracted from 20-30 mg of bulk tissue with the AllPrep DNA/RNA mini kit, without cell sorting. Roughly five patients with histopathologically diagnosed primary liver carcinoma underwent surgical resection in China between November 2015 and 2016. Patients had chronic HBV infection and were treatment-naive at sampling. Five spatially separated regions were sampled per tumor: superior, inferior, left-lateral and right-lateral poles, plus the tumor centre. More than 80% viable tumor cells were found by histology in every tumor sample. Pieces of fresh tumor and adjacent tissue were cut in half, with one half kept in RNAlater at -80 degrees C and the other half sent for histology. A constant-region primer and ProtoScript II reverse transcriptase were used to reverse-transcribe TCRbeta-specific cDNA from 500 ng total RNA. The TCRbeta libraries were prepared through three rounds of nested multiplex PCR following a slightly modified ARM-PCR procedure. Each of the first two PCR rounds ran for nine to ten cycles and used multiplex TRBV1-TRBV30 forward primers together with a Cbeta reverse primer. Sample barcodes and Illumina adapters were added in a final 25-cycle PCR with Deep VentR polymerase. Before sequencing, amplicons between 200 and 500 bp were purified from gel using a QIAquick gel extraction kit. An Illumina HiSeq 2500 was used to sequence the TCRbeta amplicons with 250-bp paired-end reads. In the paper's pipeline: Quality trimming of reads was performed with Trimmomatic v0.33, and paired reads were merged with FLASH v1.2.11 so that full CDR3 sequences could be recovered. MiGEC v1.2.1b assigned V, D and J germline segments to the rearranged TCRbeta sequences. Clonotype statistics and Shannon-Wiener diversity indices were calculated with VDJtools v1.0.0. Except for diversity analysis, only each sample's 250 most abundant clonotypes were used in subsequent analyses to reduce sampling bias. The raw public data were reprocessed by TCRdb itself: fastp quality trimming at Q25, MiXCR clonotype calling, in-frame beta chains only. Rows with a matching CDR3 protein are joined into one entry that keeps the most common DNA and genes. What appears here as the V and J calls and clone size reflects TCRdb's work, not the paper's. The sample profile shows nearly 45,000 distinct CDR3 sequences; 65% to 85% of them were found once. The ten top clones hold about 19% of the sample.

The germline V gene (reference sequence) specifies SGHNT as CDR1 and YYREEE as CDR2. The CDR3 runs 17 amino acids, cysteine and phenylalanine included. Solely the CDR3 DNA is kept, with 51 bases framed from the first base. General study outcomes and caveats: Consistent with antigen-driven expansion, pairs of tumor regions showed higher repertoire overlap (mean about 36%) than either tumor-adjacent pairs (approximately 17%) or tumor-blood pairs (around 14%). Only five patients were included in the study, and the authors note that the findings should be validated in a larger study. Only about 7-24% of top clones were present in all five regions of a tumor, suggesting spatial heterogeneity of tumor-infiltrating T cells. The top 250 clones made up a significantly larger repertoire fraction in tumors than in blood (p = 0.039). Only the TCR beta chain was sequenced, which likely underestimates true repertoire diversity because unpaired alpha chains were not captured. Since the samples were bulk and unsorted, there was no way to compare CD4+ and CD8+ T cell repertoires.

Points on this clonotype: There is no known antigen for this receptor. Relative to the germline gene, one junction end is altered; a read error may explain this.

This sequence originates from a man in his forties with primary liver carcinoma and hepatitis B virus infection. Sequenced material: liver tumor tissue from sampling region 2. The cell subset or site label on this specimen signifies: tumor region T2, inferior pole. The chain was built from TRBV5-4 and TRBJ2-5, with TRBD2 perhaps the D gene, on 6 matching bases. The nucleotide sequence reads TGTGCCAGCAACTTGGCCACTCCAGCTCAATGGAGGGGGACCCAGTACTTC. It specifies CASNLATPAQWRGTQYF.